These 20 T cell receptor beta chains originate from one sample sequenced in a study of OX40 agonist ivuxolimab in advanced cancers. Clones were sequenced by immunoSEQ multiplex PCR, and TCRdb holds only the in-frame ones, with some missing. The sample contains approximately 49,000 clones, around 85% of which appear only once. Material: CD4+ or CD8+ T cells sorted from blood, obtained in a trial of the OX40 agonist ivuxolimab. Receptors were obtained from an adult with an advanced solid tumor such as melanoma, head and neck, liver or kidney cancer.

The chain has TRBV4-1 and TRBJ2-2; maybe TRBD2 (5 bases). CDR1 and CDR2 (germline): MGHRA, YSYEKL. CDR3 length: 14 amino acids. With 2 bases removed from V and 6 bases from J, the gap between germline ends came to 10 bases. DNA of the CDR3: TGCGCCAGCAGCCAAAAGGAGGAATCCGGGGAGCTGTTTTTT. This translates into CASSQKEESGELFF.

The chain has TRBV4-3 and TRBJ1-3; D is perhaps TRBD1 (6 bases). CDR3 length: 15 amino acids. V was pared by 0 bases and J by 4 bases, with 10 bases between. Germline values: CDR1 LGHNA, CDR2 YSLEER. This CDR3 reads CASSQDRGVGNTIYF. The CDR3 DNA reads TGCGCCAGCAGCCAAGACAGGGGAGTCGGAAACACCATATATTTT.

The gene calls are TRBV6-5 and TRBJ1-4, with a weak D call TRBD1 (5 bases). There are 15 residues in the CDR3. The ends were cut back, 3 bases at V and 3 bases at J, with 11 bases in the middle. Germline CDR1 reads MNHEY; CDR2 reads SVGAGI. CDR3 nucleotides: TGTGCCAGCAGTTATGGCGGGGGACCTAATGAAAAACTGTTTTTT. Residues: CASSYGGGPNEKLFF.

J is TRBJ2-3 and V is TRBV4-3, with D perhaps TRBD1 (6 bases). Between the trimmed V and J ends, which lost 1 base and 1 base, there was a span of 12 bases. This CDR3 is 16 amino acids long. From germline, CDR1 is LGHNA and CDR2 YSLEER. CDR3 sequence reads: CASSQVPTGGTDTQYF. The DNA for the CDR3 is TGCGCCAGCAGCCAAGTACCGACAGGAGGCACAGATACGCAGTATTTT.

The rearrangement links TRBV27 to TRBJ2-7, with D possibly being TRBD2 (7 bases). The CDR3 has 14 amino acids. The germline gives CDR1 MNHEY, CDR2 SMNVEV (reference sequence). Trimming left V 5 bases short and J 5 bases short, with 16 bases between. The CDR3 DNA reads TGTGCCAGCAGTCTGATCGGGGGGCGAAACGAGCAGTACGTC. It translates to CASSLIGGRNEQYV.

This clone counts as medium-sized. The rearrangement uses TRBV30 and TRBJ1-5; weak D call: TRBD1 (5 bases). Germline V CDR1 and CDR2: GTSNPN, SVGIG (reference sequence). V shed 1 base and J shed 2 bases, with 12 bases lying between them. This CDR3 is 15 amino acids long. The CDR3, as DNA: TGTGCCTGGAGTGGAAGGGGCGGGGGCAATCAGCCCCAGCATTTT. It encodes CAWSGRGGGNQPQHF.

This clone was seen at least ten times. The chain is built from TRBV28 and TRBJ1-5; 7 bases line up with TRBD1. Germline V CDR1 and CDR2: MDHEN, SYDVKM. After removal of 5 bases from V and 3 bases from J, the junction contained 10 bases not matched to a gene. The CDR3 runs to 16 residues. The CDR3 sequence: CASSLTGTPNNQPQHF. The DNA for the CDR3 is TGTGCCAGCAGTCTGACAGGGACACCCAACAATCAGCCCCAGCATTTT.

The chain couples TRBV2 to TRBJ1-1; 9 bases agree with TRBD1. Germline trimming cut 11 bases from V and 0 bases from J; bases unmatched to any gene: 16. The germline V gene encodes CDR1 SNHLY and CDR2 FYNNEI. The CDR3 length is 17 residues. The CDR3 sequence is CAGRKSRGQGLNTEAFF. The CDR3 DNA reads TGTGCCGGCCGTAAAAGCAGGGGACAGGGTCTGAACACTGAAGCTTTCTTT. The whole variable domain, filled in from reference TRBV2 and TRBJ1-1, reads EPEVTQTPSHQVTQMGQEVILRCVPISNHLYFYWYRQILGQKVEFLVSFYNNEISEKSEIFDDQFSVERPDGSNFTLKIRSTKLEDSAMYFCAGRKSRGQGLNTEAFFGQGTRLTVV.

The J gene is TRBJ1-2, the V gene TRBV11-2; D ambiguous. CDR1 SGHAT and CDR2 FQNNGV come from the germline V gene. The CDR3 totals 13 residues. The germline V and J ends were trimmed by 3 bases and 9 bases, with 14 bases remaining between them. DNA of the CDR3: TGTGCCAGCAGCTTGATTCCCGAGGACCGCTACACCTTC. It translates to CASSLIPEDRYTF.

The chain carries TRBV6-6 and TRBJ2-5; D gene uncertain. This CDR3 has 13 residues. Germline V gene data show CDR1 as MNHNY and CDR2 as SVGAGI (reference sequence). V shed 6 bases and J shed 1 base, with 9 bases lying between them. CDR3 loop: CASSREPQETQYF. CDR3 coding DNA: TGTGCCAGCAGCCGAGAACCCCAAGAGACCCAGTACTTC.

The chain is built from TRBV4-1 and TRBJ2-7; 9 nucleotides line up with TRBD1. V was clipped by 2 bases and J by 5 bases; unmatched bases: 10. CDR3 length equals 16 residues. Germline V gene sequence: CDR1 MGHRA, CDR2 YSYEKL. As DNA, the CDR3 is TGCGCCAGCAGCCAAACCGGGACAGGGCGATCTAACGAGCAGTACTTC. The encoded protein is CASSQTGTGRSNEQYF.

This clone turned up a few times. The genes are TRBV2 and TRBJ2-3; TRBD2 agrees at 9 bases. Germline CDR1 SNHLY, CDR2 FYNNEI. This CDR3 has 16 residues. V was clipped by 3 bases and J by 0 bases; unmatched bases: 4. CDR3 sequence reads: CASSELSGGSTDTQYF. DNA for the CDR3: TGTGCCAGCAGTGAGTTAAGCGGGGGGAGCACAGATACGCAGTATTTT.

The CDR3: CASSLDKGSPLHF. The CDR3 nucleotides are TGCGCCAGCAGCTTGGATAAGGGTTCACCCCTCCACTTT. J is TRBJ1-6 and V is TRBV5-1; D not resolved. Germline CDR1 and CDR2: SGHRS and YFSETQ. The CDR3 extends over 13 amino acids. With 0 bases removed from V and 9 bases from J, the gap between germline ends came to 7 bases.

Here the CDR3 DNA reads TGTGCCACCAGCAGAGATTTTTCCCTCGCACTCAACTATGGCTACACCTTC. Translated, it gives CATSRDFSLALNYGYTF. The chain has TRBV15 and TRBJ1-2; D is uncertain. Germline V CDR1 and CDR2: LNHNV, YYDKDF (reference sequence). This CDR3 is built from 17 residues. The germline V and J ends were trimmed by 0 bases and 2 bases, with 16 bases remaining between them.

The chain is built from TRBV5-4 and TRBJ1-6; D remains ambiguous. Trimming shortened V by 4 bases and J by 5 bases, and 16 bases separated the two germline ends. Per the germline V gene, CDR1 is SGHNT and CDR2 is YYREEE (reference sequence). The CDR3 extends over 16 amino acids. CDR3 in DNA: TGTGCCAGCAGCCAGGATCTACAGTTAGATAATTCACCCCTCCACTTT. It encodes CASSQDLQLDNSPLHF.

This sequence joins TRBV5-4 and TRBJ1-4, with a possible D match to TRBD1 (5 bases). Trimming took off 4 bases at V and 7 bases at J, with 11 bases between the two ends. CDR3 size: 13 residues. Per germline, CDR1 SGHNT and CDR2 YYREEE (reference sequence). CDR3 nucleotide sequence: TGTGCCAGCAGCCCGGGACCGGGTGAAAAACTGTTTTTT. Its protein is CASSPGPGEKLFF.

The chain uses TRBV19 and TRBJ2-2, with 9 bases fitting TRBD1. This CDR3 is built from 15 residues. V lost 4 bases to trimming and J lost 3 bases; unmatched junction nucleotides: 3. Germline lookup yields CDR1 LNHDA and CDR2 SQIVND (reference sequence). The DNA for the CDR3 is TGTGCCAGTAGTAGCCGGGACAGGGACACCGGGGAGCTGTTTTTT. This translates into CASSSRDRDTGELFF.

This rearrangement joins TRBV27 to TRBJ1-5, with D perhaps matching TRBD1 (5 bases). The CDR3 extends over 13 amino acids. The V gene's germline CDR1 is MNHEY and CDR2 SMNVEV (reference sequence). V was pared by 3 bases and J by 5 bases, with 8 bases between. The CDR3 DNA is TGTGCCAGCAGTTTCGGGGGAGATCAGCCCCAGCATTTT. Translating it yields CASSFGGDQPQHF.

In DNA form, the CDR3 reads TGTGCCAGCAGTGACGCAAGGAGCTCCTATAATTCACCCCTCCACTTT. As protein: CASSDARSSYNSPLHF. The chain combines TRBV6-1 with TRBJ1-6; D gene ambiguous. The germline V and J ends were trimmed by 3 bases and 0 bases, with 9 bases remaining between them. Germline values: CDR1 MNHNS, CDR2 SASEGT. The CDR3 has 16 amino acids.

The chain combines TRBV7-8 with TRBJ1-1; D gene uncertain. The CDR3 covers 12 residues. V was pared by 10 bases and J by 0 bases, with 9 bases between. Looked up from germline, CDR1 is SGHVS and CDR2 is FQNEAQ. The CDR3 DNA reads as TGTGCCACCACGTGGATGAACACTGAAGCTTTCTTT. Residues: CATTWMNTEAFF.